This T cell receptor beta chain was found in a study of CD8 T cells in ankylosing spondylitis. A remark on this clonotype: Antigen unknown.

The study's findings and limits: Existing reports had already noted some motif variants in reactive arthritis synovial fluid and blood. Matched ankylosing spondylitis synovial fluid reportedly contained a significantly enriched population of disease-linked clones. Disease-associated clonotypes exhibited CD8+ identity and were relatively infrequent in peripheral blood. The study identified a TCR beta motif of several highly homologous variants that appeared characteristic of ankylosing spondylitis blood.

Germline loops: CDR1 LGHDT, CDR2 YNNKEL (reference sequence). This CDR3 region has 15 residues. The ends lost 4 bases at V and 0 bases at J; junction bases unmatched: 6. Quantitative 5'-RACE with molecular barcodes produced the TCR beta libraries. TCRdb re-analysed the 5' RACE reads in MiXCR, keeping a single row per CDR3 protein. Seen here are about 340,000 distinct CDR3 sequences, roughly 8% observed once, and the top ten hold approximately 14%. This TCR derives from a male donor with ankylosing spondylitis. The sequenced material came from blood, either unsorted or a sorted T cell fraction (not recorded which). The chain has TRBV3-1 and TRBJ2-7; 7 bases match TRBD2. The CDR3 reads CASSPNSGFSYEQYF. As DNA, the CDR3 is TGTGCCAGCAGCCCTAATAGCGGGTTCTCCTACGAGCAGTACTTC.